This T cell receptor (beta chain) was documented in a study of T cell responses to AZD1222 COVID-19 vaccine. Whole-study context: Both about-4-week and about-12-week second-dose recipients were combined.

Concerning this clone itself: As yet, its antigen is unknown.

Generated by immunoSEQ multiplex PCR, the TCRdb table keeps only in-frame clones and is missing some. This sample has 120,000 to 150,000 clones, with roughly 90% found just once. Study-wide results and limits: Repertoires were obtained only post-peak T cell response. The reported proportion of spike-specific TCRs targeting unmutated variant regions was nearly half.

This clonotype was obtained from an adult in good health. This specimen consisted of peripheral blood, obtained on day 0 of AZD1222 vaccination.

CDR3 DNA sequence: TGTGCCAGCAGTTCCACTAGCGGGGGCACAGATACGCAGTATTTT. Its translation: CASSSTSGGTDTQYF. The chain combines TRBV28 with TRBJ2-3; 10 nucleotides agree with TRBD2. V dropped 4 bases and J dropped 1; count of bases not matched to a gene: 2. CDR1 and CDR2 from the germline V gene are MDHEN and SYDVKM. CDR3 length equals 15 residues.